This T cell receptor (beta chain) was identified during a study of patients and donors after allogeneic stem cell transplantation. In TCRdb, the RT-PCR reads were re-called with MiXCR into one record per CDR3 protein. Of approximately 38,000 distinct CDR3 sequences listed, about 30% were seen once; the top ten hold about 78%. Sequenced input: blood, either unsorted or a sorted T cell fraction (not recorded which). This receptor was taken from a human donor who was either an allogeneic HSCT recipient or a stem cell or donor lymphocyte infusion donor (not recorded which). It is not recorded whose cells these are; they may come from a transplant donor.

CDR3: CASSNGEKLFF. Here the CDR3 DNA reads TGTGCCAGCAGTAACGGAGAAAAACTGTTTTTT. The rearrangement joins TRBV6-2 or TRBV6-3 to TRBJ1-4; no reliable D call. Germline loops: CDR1 MNHEY, CDR2 SVGEGT. The CDR3 has 11 amino acids. Between the trimmed V and J ends, which lost 5 bases and 8 bases, there was a span of 6 bases.